The rows below give T cell receptor beta chains drawn from one sample of a study of human T cells and chemical hapten exposure. TCRdb called the RACE reads again in MiXCR, with one record for every CDR3 protein. The sample yields more than 80,000 distinct CDR3 sequences, 9.5% to 14% seen once. This specimen consisted of whole blood, obtained in connection with sensitization to the hapten diphenylcyclopropenone (DPC). These TCRs come from a woman aged 55-75 years with alopecia areata. Some clones in this sample may be carry-over from other donors' samples. The CDR3 runs from the conserved cysteine through the conserved F or W. D genes are given only for firm matches. Expanded clones get a size class; other rows say once, few or many, or leave the size out.

abundance: many; len: 16; d_gene: .; v_gene: TRBV11-2; j_gene: TRBJ1-4; CDR3nt: TGTGCCAGCAGCCACTCCACAGGGAGTGGTAATGAAAAACTGTTTTTT; CDR3aa: CASSHSTGSGNEKLFF
abundance: many; len: 16; d_gene: TRBD1; v_gene: TRBV3-1; j_gene: TRBJ1-1; CDR3nt: TGTGCCAGCAGGCCCACGGGACAGGGCCAGTACACTGAAGCTTTCTTT; CDR3aa: CASRPTGQGQYTEAFF
abundance: few; len: 14; d_gene: .; v_gene: TRBV18; j_gene: TRBJ2-1; CDR3nt: TGTGCCAGCTCAGCCGGGACGGCTAACAATGAGCAGTTCTTC; CDR3aa: CASSAGTANNEQFF
abundance: many; len: 12; d_gene: .; v_gene: TRBV10-3; j_gene: TRBJ1-1; CDR3nt: TGTGCCATCAGGGACTCGACGGTTACGGCTTTCTTT; CDR3aa: CAIRDSTVTAFF
abundance: few; len: 12; d_gene: .; v_gene: TRBV7-9; j_gene: TRBJ2-1; CDR3nt: TGTGCCAGCAGCTTAGTAGGGAATTGGGAGTTCTTC; CDR3aa: CASSLVGNWEFF
abundance: many; len: 16; d_gene: TRBD1; v_gene: TRBV4-1; j_gene: TRBJ1-2; CDR3nt: TGCGCCAGCAGCCAAGAGGGACAGGGAAGGGGCTATGGCTACACCTTC; CDR3aa: CASSQEGQGRGYGYTF
abundance: few; len: 19; d_gene: TRBD2; v_gene: TRBV7-8; j_gene: TRBJ2-3; CDR3nt: TGTGCCAGCAGCCTGCCCCCGCGCCGGACTAGCGGGGGCACAGATACGCAGTATTTT; CDR3aa: CASSLPPRRTSGGTDTQYF
abundance: many; len: 14; d_gene: TRBD1; v_gene: TRBV18; j_gene: TRBJ1-1; CDR3nt: TGTGCCAGCTCACCGGGACAGGGGGTCTCTGAAGCTTTCTTT; CDR3aa: CASSPGQGVSEAFF
abundance: many; len: 12; d_gene: .; v_gene: TRBV3-1; j_gene: TRBJ2-5; CDR3nt: TGTGCCAGCTCCTCACCCTCGGAGACCCAGTACTTC; CDR3aa: CASSSPSETQYF
abundance: many; len: 15; d_gene: TRBD1; v_gene: TRBV6-1; j_gene: TRBJ2-1; CDR3nt: TGTGCCAGCAGCAAGAGTGGGACAGGGGCCACTGAGCAGTTCTTC; CDR3aa: CASSKSGTGATEQFF
abundance: .; len: 16; d_gene: .; v_gene: TRBV7-9; j_gene: TRBJ1-2; CDR3nt: TGTGCCAGCAGCTTATATTTGGGGGGGCTTTCCTATGGCTACACCTTC; CDR3aa: CASSLYLGGLSYGYTF
abundance: many; len: 13; d_gene: .; v_gene: TRBV7-9; j_gene: TRBJ1-4; CDR3nt: TGTGCCAGTACGGACACCCCTAATGAAAAACTGTTTTTT; CDR3aa: CASTDTPNEKLFF
abundance: .; len: 14; d_gene: TRBD1; v_gene: TRBV3-1; j_gene: TRBJ1-4; CDR3nt: TGTGCCAGCAGCCAAGCAGGGGGCAATGAAAAACTGTTTTTT; CDR3aa: CASSQAGGNEKLFF
abundance: .; len: 12; d_gene: .; v_gene: TRBV5-4; j_gene: TRBJ1-1; CDR3nt: TGTGCCAGCAGCTTGCATGACACTGAAGCTTTCTTT; CDR3aa: CASSLHDTEAFF
abundance: .; len: 13; d_gene: .; v_gene: TRBV7-8; j_gene: TRBJ1-4; CDR3nt: TGTGCCAGCAGCGCGACAGGACAAACGGTACTGTTTTTT; CDR3aa: CASSATGQTVLFF
abundance: .; len: 17; d_gene: TRBD1; v_gene: TRBV10-3; j_gene: TRBJ1-2; CDR3nt: TGTGCCATCAGTGAGCGAAACCGGGGACAGGGGGCGTATGGCTACACCTTC; CDR3aa: CAISERNRGQGAYGYTF
abundance: .; len: 14; d_gene: TRBD1; v_gene: TRBV7-2; j_gene: TRBJ2-3; CDR3nt: TGTGCCAGCAGCCAGGGGGTTGGTACAGATACGCAGTATTTT; CDR3aa: CASSQGVGTDTQYF
abundance: .; len: 14; d_gene: .; v_gene: TRBV14; j_gene: TRBJ2-1; CDR3nt: TGTGCCAGCAGCCAAAGACCGCAGGGCTATGAGCAGTTCTTC; CDR3aa: CASSQRPQGYEQFF
abundance: many; len: 15; d_gene: .; v_gene: TRBV30; j_gene: TRBJ1-5; CDR3nt: TGTGCCTGGGGACACGGCATTTTGAGCAATCAGCCCCAGCATTTT; CDR3aa: CAWGHGILSNQPQHF
abundance: many; len: 15; d_gene: TRBD2; v_gene: TRBV4-2; j_gene: TRBJ2-3; CDR3nt: TGTGCCAGCAGCCACGGTGGGACTAGTTCGGATACGCAGTATTTT; CDR3aa: CASSHGGTSSDTQYF
abundance: .; len: 17; d_gene: .; v_gene: TRBV1; j_gene: TRBJ2-3; CDR3nt: TGCACCAGCAGCCAAGTAGTCAGGGGGACTAGCGGATATACGCAGTATTTT; CDR3aa: CTSSQVVRGTSGYTQYF
abundance: few; len: 13; d_gene: TRBD1; v_gene: TRBV10-3; j_gene: TRBJ1-5; CDR3nt: TGTGCCTCTGGACAGGGGGCCAATCAGCCCCAGCATTTT; CDR3aa: CASGQGANQPQHF
abundance: few; len: 14; d_gene: TRBD1; v_gene: TRBV6-1; j_gene: TRBJ2-7; CDR3nt: TGTGCCAGCGGGTCGGGACAGGGGGTCGGAGAGCAGTACTTC; CDR3aa: CASGSGQGVGEQYF
abundance: few; len: 15; d_gene: .; v_gene: TRBV6-1; j_gene: TRBJ2-7; CDR3nt: TGTGCCAGCAGTGAAGAGGCGGGGTTATCCTACGAGCAGTACTTC; CDR3aa: CASSEEAGLSYEQYF
abundance: .; len: 13; d_gene: .; v_gene: TRBV13; j_gene: TRBJ2-7; CDR3nt: TGTGCCAGCATGGGCAACGGGGGTGGCGAGCAGTACTTC; CDR3aa: CASMGNGGGEQYF
abundance: .; len: 13; d_gene: .; v_gene: TRBV30; j_gene: TRBJ1-1; CDR3nt: TGTGCCTGGGTCAGGACCCCGGGGACTGAAGCTTTCTTT; CDR3aa: CAWVRTPGTEAFF
abundance: .; len: 13; d_gene: .; v_gene: TRBV20-1; j_gene: TRBJ1-2; CDR3nt: TGCAGTGCGCCTGTTTCGGGCGGCTATGGCTACACCTTC; CDR3aa: CSAPVSGGYGYTF
abundance: many; len: 12; d_gene: .; v_gene: TRBV10-3; j_gene: TRBJ2-3; CDR3nt: TGTGCCATCAGTGAGTTGACAGATACGCAGTATTTT; CDR3aa: CAISELTDTQYF
abundance: few; len: 14; d_gene: .; v_gene: TRBV7-8; j_gene: TRBJ1-1; CDR3nt: TGTGCCAGCAGCTTCCAGCGGAAGAACACTGAAGCTTTCTTT; CDR3aa: CASSFQRKNTEAFF
abundance: .; len: 14; d_gene: .; v_gene: TRBV6-6; j_gene: TRBJ2-1; CDR3nt: TGTGCCGGGAGGAGGGGGGGGAGTTACAATGAGCAGTTCTTC; CDR3aa: CAGRRGGSYNEQFF
abundance: .; len: 15; d_gene: .; v_gene: TRBV6-5; j_gene: TRBJ2-2; CDR3nt: TGTGCCAGCATTTACAACAGGGCCGACACCGGGGAGCTGTTTTTT; CDR3aa: CASIYNRADTGELFF
abundance: .; len: 15; d_gene: .; v_gene: TRBV18; j_gene: TRBJ2-2; CDR3nt: TGTGCCAGCTCCAATACCGAAGGGAACACCGGGGAGCTGTTTTTT; CDR3aa: CASSNTEGNTGELFF
abundance: many; len: 11; d_gene: .; v_gene: TRBV10-3; j_gene: TRBJ1-1; CDR3nt: TGTGCCATCGGCAAGGATACTGAAGCTTTCTTT; CDR3aa: CAIGKDTEAFF
abundance: .; len: 15; d_gene: TRBD2; v_gene: TRBV29-1; j_gene: TRBJ2-3; CDR3nt: TGCAGCGTTATAACTAGCGGGGGGGCAACAGATACGCAGTATTTT; CDR3aa: CSVITSGGATDTQYF
abundance: few; len: 15; d_gene: TRBD1; v_gene: TRBV10-3; j_gene: TRBJ1-6; CDR3nt: TGTGCCATCAGTACACGGACAGGGTCCAATTCACCCCTCCACTTT; CDR3aa: CAISTRTGSNSPLHF
abundance: .; len: 13; d_gene: TRBD1; v_gene: TRBV7-3; j_gene: TRBJ1-1; CDR3nt: TGTGCCAGCAGCCAGGGGGCACCTTATGAAGCTTTCTTT; CDR3aa: CASSQGAPYEAFF
abundance: .; len: 15; d_gene: .; v_gene: TRBV7-6; j_gene: TRBJ2-2; CDR3nt: TGTGCCAGCAGCTTCAGAACAGCGCCCACCGGGGAGCTGTTTTTT; CDR3aa: CASSFRTAPTGELFF
abundance: many; len: 17; d_gene: TRBD2; v_gene: TRBV18; j_gene: TRBJ2-1; CDR3nt: TGTGCCAGCTCCCGAAGACTAGCGAGGGATTTCTACAATGAGCAGTTCTTC; CDR3aa: CASSRRLARDFYNEQFF
abundance: many; len: 15; d_gene: TRBD1; v_gene: TRBV10-3; j_gene: TRBJ2-3; CDR3nt: TGTGCCATCAGCTCCGGGACAGGGGGCACAGATACGCAGTATTTT; CDR3aa: CAISSGTGGTDTQYF
abundance: few; len: 15; d_gene: TRBD1; v_gene: TRBV12-3/TRBV12-4; j_gene: TRBJ2-7; CDR3nt: TGTGCCAGCAGTTTATTGGGACAGGGGGCCTACGAGCAGTACTTC; CDR3aa: CASSLLGQGAYEQYF
abundance: few; len: 12; d_gene: .; v_gene: TRBV29-1; j_gene: TRBJ1-1; CDR3nt: TGCAGCGTTGAAGGTCAGACATTTGAAGCTTTCTTT; CDR3aa: CSVEGQTFEAFF
abundance: few; len: 14; d_gene: .; v_gene: TRBV6-2/TRBV6-3; j_gene: TRBJ1-1; CDR3nt: TGTGCCAGCAGCCACGGCGGGGGAGGCACTGAAGCTTTCTTT; CDR3aa: CASSHGGGGTEAFF
abundance: few; len: 15; d_gene: .; v_gene: TRBV7-9; j_gene: TRBJ1-6; CDR3nt: TGTGCCAGCAGCTTAGTGGCGGGTTCAAATTCACCCCTCCACTTT; CDR3aa: CASSLVAGSNSPLHF